The 28 T cell receptor beta chains given below trace back to one sample, sequenced in a study of long-term antiretroviral therapy in people with HIV. Version v3.0 of the immunoSEQ assay was performed at survey level. Method: immunoSEQ multiplex PCR; TCRdb's copy keeps in-frame clones and lacks some. Of approximately 12,000 clones in the sample, around 89% are singletons; the top ten hold about a fifth. The sequenced sample was unsorted PBMCs, obtained 0.2 years before starting antiretroviral therapy. Receptors originate from a woman in her 40s with HIV.

This clone appeared once. This chain connects TRBV21-1 to TRBJ1-4. TRBV21-1 is reported as a pseudogene. The CDR3 loop spans 16 amino acids. As DNA, the CDR3 is TGTGCCAGCAGCAAAGGAATTCGGCGAACGAATGAAAAACTGTTTTTT. Its protein product is CASSKGIRRTNEKLFF.

The chain combines TRBV5-5 with TRBJ2-7, with 7 bases that match TRBD1. Trimming removed 0 bases from V and 0 bases from J; junction bases left unmatched: 3. This CDR3 contains 15 residues. Germline-derived CDR1 and CDR2 are SGHKS and YYEKEE (reference sequence). CDR3 loop: CASSLGDSPSYEQYF. CDR3 in DNA: TGTGCCAGCAGCTTGGGGGACAGCCCCTCCTACGAGCAGTACTTC.

The chain carries TRBV6-5 and TRBJ1-2; D may be TRBD1 (6 bases). Trimming stripped 5 bases from V and 6 bases from J, with 13 bases between. Looked up from germline, CDR1 is MNHEY and CDR2 is SVGAGI. This CDR3 region has 13 residues. The CDR3 region has the DNA TGTGCCAGCAGTCGACCCACAGGGAATGGCTACACCTTC. Its protein is CASSRPTGNGYTF.

The gene calls are TRBV7-2 and TRBJ2-7; TRBD2 aligns across 8 bases. Germline lookup yields CDR1 SGHTA and CDR2 FQGNSA. This CDR3 spans 14 amino acids. J lost 4 bases, V lost 3 bases, and 5 bases had no gene match. This CDR3 is CASSFSGGPYEQYF. The CDR3 coding sequence is TGTGCCAGCAGCTTCTCGGGGGGGCCTTACGAGCAGTACTTC.

The chain combines TRBV6-6 with TRBJ2-7; TRBD1 agrees at 9 bases. The length of the CDR3 is 15 residues. Looked up from germline, CDR1 is MNHNY and CDR2 is SVGAGI (reference sequence). V dropped 4 bases and J dropped 5; count of bases not matched to a gene: 9. CDR3 loop: CASSLPGQGPDEQYF. The CDR3 bases are TGTGCCAGCAGTTTACCGGGACAGGGTCCGGACGAGCAGTACTTC.

The gene calls are TRBV19 and TRBJ2-4; 7 bases line up with TRBD1. Germline-derived CDR1 and CDR2 are LNHDA and SQIVND (reference sequence). Germline trimming cut 4 bases from V and 1 base from J; bases unmatched to any gene: 10. The CDR3 extends over 17 amino acids. The CDR3 DNA reads as TGTGCCAGTAGTAAATACCGGGACAGTCAGGCCAAAAACATTCAGTACTTC. Amino acids: CASSKYRDSQAKNIQYF.

V gene TRBV29-1 combines with J gene TRBJ2-5; TRBD1 is a possible D gene (6 bases). CDR1 is SQVTM and CDR2 is ANQGSEA in the germline V gene. V lost 6 bases and J 4 bases, leaving 12 bases between the germline ends. CDR3 length: 12 amino acids. CDR3: CSVREQGETQYF. In DNA, the CDR3 is TGCAGCGTGAGGGAACAGGGAGAGACCCAGTACTTC.

The chain uses TRBV7-2 and TRBJ2-2; D remains unclear. The CDR3 totals 14 residues. The germline V and J ends were trimmed by 1 base and 7 bases, with 10 bases remaining between them. CDR1 is SGHTA and CDR2 is FQGNSA in the germline V gene. CDR3 residues: CASSLVPRDGELFF. In nucleotides, the CDR3 is TGTGCCAGCAGCTTAGTCCCCCGTGACGGGGAGCTGTTTTTT.

This sequence joins TRBV9 and TRBJ2-7, with TRBD2 as a possible D gene (5 bases). CDR1 SGDLS and CDR2 YYNGEE come from the germline V gene. Trimming took off 4 bases at V and 0 bases at J, with 11 bases between the two ends. The CDR3 is 14 amino acids. CDR3 in amino acids: CASSPLGSSYEQYF. The DNA for the CDR3 is TGTGCCAGCAGCCCACTAGGGAGCTCCTACGAGCAGTACTTC.

The chain uses TRBV4-1 and TRBJ1-1; the D gene is possibly TRBD1 (5 bases). Germline V gene sequence: CDR1 MGHRA, CDR2 YSYEKL. Trimming removed 1 base at V and 8 bases at J, with 17 bases between. The CDR3 sequence is 15 residues long. The CDR3 reads CASSQGGAALTEAFF. CDR3 nucleotide sequence: TGCGCCAGCAGCCAAGGCGGGGCAGCTCTTACCGAAGCTTTCTTT.

This rearrangement joins TRBV6-1 to TRBJ1-4; D possibly corresponds to TRBD1 (5 bases). CDR3 size: 14 residues. In germline, CDR1 is MNHNS, CDR2 SASEGT. The V gene lost 5 bases and the J gene lost 3 bases, with 10 bases spanning the gap. The CDR3 reads CASSPGMANEKLFF. CDR3 nucleotide sequence: TGTGCCAGCAGTCCAGGGATGGCTAATGAAAAACTGTTTTTT.

The count of this clone is one. The chain carries TRBV4-3 and TRBJ1-2, with TRBD1 identical over 8 bases. The trim removed 4 bases at V and 4 bases at J, leaving 14 bases unmatched. The CDR3 totals 17 residues. The germline V gene encodes CDR1 LGHNA and CDR2 YSLEER. DNA for the CDR3: TGCGCCAGCAGCCGGGGGGGCGAGGCAGGGGGCACCTATGGCTACACCTTC. Protein: CASSRGGEAGGTYGYTF.

The V call is TRBV30, the J call TRBJ2-3; the D call may be TRBD1 or TRBD2 (5 bases each). V lost 4 bases and J lost 4, with 12 bases in between. Germline V gene lookup returns CDR1 GTSNPN and CDR2 SVGIG (reference sequence). The CDR3 extends over 13 amino acids. The chain's CDR3 is CAWKGQGADTQYF. As DNA, the CDR3 is TGTGCCTGGAAGGGGCAGGGAGCAGATACGCAGTATTTT.

This chain uses TRBV5-1 with TRBJ1-2; possibly TRBD1 for D (5 bases). The CDR3 consists of 15 residues. Germline loops: CDR1 SGHRS, CDR2 YFSETQ. V dropped 0 bases and J dropped 5 bases, with 14 bases sitting between them. CDR3 sequence: CASSLERGLGYGYTF. The DNA of the CDR3 is TGCGCCAGCAGCTTGGAAAGGGGCCTAGGGTATGGCTACACCTTC.

V gene TRBV4-3 combines with J gene TRBJ1-4, with 9 bases identical to TRBD1. Trimming at V came to 3 bases and at J to 4 bases, leaving 9 bases not matched to a gene. This CDR3 is built from 17 residues. From germline, CDR1 is LGHNA and CDR2 YSLEER. The CDR3 DNA reads as TGCGCCAGCAGCCAGGGACAGGGCCTGGGCTTTAATGAAAAACTGTTTTTT. Translating it yields CASSQGQGLGFNEKLFF.

The V and J genes are TRBV5-4 and TRBJ1-2; D unresolved. Germline values: CDR1 SGHNT, CDR2 YYREEE (reference sequence). The CDR3 has 15 residues. Trimming shortened V by 0 bases and J by 2 bases, and 11 bases separated the two germline ends. The CDR3 DNA reads TGTGCCAGCAGCTTGGAGGGTAGGACCAACTATGGCTACACCTTC. Protein: CASSLEGRTNYGYTF.

The chain uses TRBV6-5 and TRBJ2-7; 7 nucleotides match TRBD1. Germline V lookup: CDR1 MNHEY, CDR2 SVGAGI. The CDR3 has 13 residues. V dropped 6 bases and J dropped 4; count of bases not matched to a gene: 6. The CDR3 protein is CASSSTGLYEQYF. The CDR3 nucleotides read TGTGCCAGCAGCTCGACAGGGTTGTACGAGCAGTACTTC.

This clone was detected once. The chain couples TRBV21-1 to TRBJ2-2; the table calls TRBD2, which could not be checked here. TRBV21-1 is classified as a pseudogene. The CDR3 sequence is 13 residues long. In DNA, the CDR3 is TGTGCCAGCAGGAGCGACTTCACCGGGGAGCTGTTTTTT. As protein: CASRSDFTGELFF.

The chain carries TRBV9 and TRBJ2-3; 9 bases are shared with TRBD2. V was pared by 0 bases and J by 3 bases, with 2 bases of the junction left unmatched. The length of the CDR3 is 15 residues. Germline values: CDR1 SGDLS, CDR2 YYNGEE. The CDR3 is CASSVGGGATDTQYF. The CDR3 coding sequence is TGTGCCAGCAGCGTAGGCGGGGGGGCGACAGATACGCAGTATTTT.

The J gene is TRBJ1-2, the V gene TRBV19; D unclear. Per germline, CDR1 LNHDA and CDR2 SQIVND (reference sequence). The V gene lost 4 bases and the J gene lost 8 bases, with 20 bases spanning the gap. The CDR3 consists of 15 residues. As DNA, the CDR3 is TGTGCCAGTAGTAGATCAGTCGGACCTAGGAGAGGCTACACCTTC. It encodes CASSRSVGPRRGYTF.

The rearrangement links TRBV5-1 to TRBJ1-6, with D perhaps matching TRBD1 (5 bases). V lost 0 bases, J lost 7 bases, and 14 bases lay in between. The CDR3 runs to 16 residues. Germline V gene lookup returns CDR1 SGHRS and CDR2 YFSETQ. Here the CDR3 reads CASSLGQGNANSPLHF. As DNA, the CDR3 is TGCGCCAGCAGCTTGGGCCAGGGCAATGCGAATTCACCCCTCCACTTT.

This clone came up once. The chain is built from TRBV6-6 and TRBJ1-1, with D tentatively TRBD1 (5 bases). CDR3 length: 12 amino acids. Germline V gene lookup returns CDR1 MNHNY and CDR2 SVGAGI (reference sequence). The ends were cut back, 6 bases at V and 3 bases at J, with 8 bases in the middle. In DNA form, the CDR3 reads TGTGCCAGCAGGGGACCCGACACTGAAGCTTTCTTT. Its translation is CASRGPDTEAFF.

In its sample, this clone was seen once. The V gene is TRBV2, the J gene TRBJ2-6; a possible D gene is TRBD1 (6 bases). The CDR3 sequence is 17 residues long. V lost 7 bases to trimming and J lost 0 bases, with 16 bases between them. Germline V lookup: CDR1 SNHLY, CDR2 FYNNEI. CDR3 bases: TGTGCCAGCACTAGGCCGGGACAAAGCTCTGGGGCCAACGTCCTGACTTTC. It yields the protein CASTRPGQSSGANVLTF.

V gene TRBV4-1 combines with J gene TRBJ1-4; possible D gene TRBD1, 6 bases. V lost 7 bases and J 7 bases, leaving 16 bases between the germline ends. Germline CDR1 MGHRA, CDR2 YSYEKL. This CDR3 has 14 amino acids. The CDR3 is CASTSRGGGEKLFF. CDR3 DNA sequence: TGCGCCAGCACCTCTAGGGGGGGCGGTGAAAAACTGTTTTTT.

The rearrangement links TRBV4-3 to TRBJ2-1; D not certain. The ends were cut back, 1 base at V and 8 bases at J, with 15 bases in the middle. The CDR3 is made up of 15 amino acids. From germline, CDR1 is LGHNA and CDR2 YSLEER. Here the CDR3 DNA reads TGCGCCAGCAGCCAAGCACGGTTCTCCGGAGATGAGCAGTTCTTC. Its translation is CASSQARFSGDEQFF.

Turning to this clone: This likely reflects a read error, since a far larger clone is one base away. The chain links TRBV7-9 to TRBJ1-1; D is unclear. V dropped 5 bases and J dropped 1 base, with 14 bases sitting between them. Germline V gives CDR1 SEHNR, CDR2 FQNEAQ (reference sequence). The CDR3 runs to 15 residues. CDR3 protein: CASSLTYRANTEAFF. In nucleotides, the CDR3 is TGTGCCAGCAGCCTCACATATAGGGCGAACACTGAAGCTTTCTTT.

The rearrangement joins TRBV27 to TRBJ2-3, with a weak D call TRBD2 (5 bases). Germline V gene data show CDR1 as MNHEY and CDR2 as SMNVEV (reference sequence). This CDR3 has 17 amino acids. Trimming stripped 3 bases from V and 0 bases from J, with 16 bases between. The CDR3 DNA is TGTGCCAGCAGTTTTCCCCCTGGCGGAGGAAGCACAGATACGCAGTATTTT. The encoded protein is CASSFPPGGGSTDTQYF.

This clone was detected a few times. The chain uses TRBV16 and TRBJ1-5; no reliable D call. Germline V gives CDR1 KGHSY, CDR2 FQNENV. With 7 bases removed from V and 10 bases from J, the gap between germline ends came to 14 bases. This CDR3 has 12 residues. CDR3 residues: CASTSGGGPQHF. CDR3 sequence (DNA): TGTGCCAGCACATCCGGAGGCGGACCCCAGCATTTT.